This TCR beta chain originates from a study of blood T cells in healthy people across ages. On the study more broadly: Using template switching, researchers captured about one barcoded beta molecule for each two T cells.

Findings of the study overall: Greater diversity and more naive CD4+ cells were seen in long-lived donors than in aged donors. Getting older went along with TCR beta diversity per million T cells dropping roughly linearly. Unsorted PBMC input precluded a conclusive naive versus antigen-experienced comparison.

A note on this clonotype: No antigen is known for it.

The authors ran a second PCR of about 6 to 11 cycles using a sample-barcoded 5' primer and a J-beta primer mix. From the 5' RACE reads, TCRdb called clonotypes with MiXCR, one entry per CDR3 protein. Altogether about 670,000 distinct CDR3 sequences are present, around 38% being singletons, with the ten largest covering around 30%. This clonotype was sampled from a man aged 80 or over in good health. Sample: blood.

The CDR3 reads CASSLALAVGEQFF. The DNA for the CDR3 is TGTGCCAGCAGCTTAGCGCTGGCGGTGGGTGAGCAGTTCTTC. The V and J genes are TRBV7-8 and TRBJ2-1; D not certain. Germline CDR1 and CDR2: SGHVS and FQNEAQ. This CDR3 region has 14 residues. The germline V and J ends were trimmed by 0 bases and 9 bases, with 12 bases remaining between them. Variable domain in full (rest from reference TRBV7-8 and TRBJ2-1): GAGVSQSPRYKVAKRGQDVALRCDPISGHVSLFWYQQALGQGPEFLTYFQNEAQLDKSGLPSDRFFAERPEGSVSTLKIQRTQQEDSAVYLCASSLALAVGEQFFGPGTRLTVL.